This TCR beta chain originates from a study of blood T cell repertoires in COVID-19. V lost 5 bases to trimming and J lost 5 bases, with 6 bases between them. The CDR3 has 11 amino acids. Per the germline V gene, CDR1 is MNHEY and CDR2 is SVGEGT. This table comes from immunoSEQ multiplex PCR, and its TCRdb copy is limited to in-frame clones, with some not included. The sample records over 200,000 clones, almost 90% being singletons. The chain is built from TRBV6-2 or TRBV6-3 and TRBJ1-1; no definite D call. Material for sequencing was peripheral blood. The source is a woman between 55 and 75 years old with acute or convalescent COVID-19. The CDR3 nucleotides read TGTGCCAGCAGTCACGGTACTGAAGCTTTCTTT. Residues: CASSHGTEAFF.